The 26 T cell receptor beta chains presented below share a single source sample, sequenced in a study of blood T cell repertoires in COVID-19. TCRdb's copy holds only in-frame clones and misses some; the assay was immunoSEQ multiplex PCR. The data hold 220,000 or so clones, with about 85% observed a single time. Source material: peripheral blood. The source is a man between 50 and 59 years old who had recovered from COVID-19.

CDR3 DNA sequence: TGTGCCAGCAGTGAATCTGGACACTCCTACAATGAGCAGTTCTTC. Translation: CASSESGHSYNEQFF. V usage is TRBV25-1 and J usage is TRBJ2-1; TRBD1 might be the D (5 bases). V lost 1 base and J 0 bases, leaving 7 bases between the germline ends. The germline V gene encodes CDR1 MGHDK and CDR2 SYGVNS. This CDR3 has 15 residues.

J is TRBJ2-1 and V is TRBV29-1; D ambiguous. This CDR3 comprises 15 residues. The V end was cut by 0 bases, the J end by 1 base, with 10 bases between. Germline values: CDR1 SQVTM, CDR2 ANQGSEA. CDR3 region: CSVEDPVASYNEQFF. The DNA of the CDR3 is TGCAGCGTTGAAGACCCTGTAGCATCCTACAATGAGCAGTTCTTC.

This rearrangement joins TRBV7-2 to TRBJ2-5; 7 bases map to TRBD2. The CDR3 covers 14 residues. Germline V gene data show CDR1 as SGHTA and CDR2 as FQGNSA. Losses at the gene ends were 3 bases for V and 3 bases for J; bases not matched to a gene: 4. This chain's CDR3 is CASSLSGAEETQYF. The CDR3 DNA follows: TGTGCCAGCAGCTTGAGCGGGGCGGAAGAGACCCAGTACTTC.

About this clone: The conserved phenylalanine or tryptophan is not found at the CDR3 terminus, so this likely reflects a read error. It is unclear where the CDR3 begins or ends on the DNA, so no DNA is shown, and the CDR3 is as TCRdb lists it. The rearrangement uses TRBV10-3 and TRBJ2-4; the table's D call, TRBD2, has no DNA check behind it. The CDR3 sequence runs 12 residues, both termini included. Germline V CDR1 and CDR2: ENHRY, SYGVKD. CDR3 residues: CAISDGAGRLKI.

The rearrangement uses TRBV7-2 and TRBJ1-1; D remains unclear. Trimming removed 2 bases from V and 4 bases from J, with 11 bases in between. This CDR3 comprises 14 residues. Germline CDR1 and CDR2: SGHTA and FQGNSA. The CDR3 sequence: CASSLIGVFTEAFF. The CDR3, as DNA: TGTGCCAGCAGCTTAATCGGTGTCTTCACTGAAGCTTTCTTT.

The chain carries TRBV5-5 and TRBJ2-2; no definite D call. V was pared by 4 bases and J by 4 bases, with 8 bases between. CDR3 length: 13 residues. The germline V gene encodes CDR1 SGHKS and CDR2 YYEKEE (reference sequence). The CDR3 protein is CASSPGATGELFF. Here the CDR3 DNA reads TGTGCCAGCAGCCCGGGTGCCACCGGGGAGCTGTTTTTT.

This chain links TRBV27 with TRBJ2-2; maybe TRBD1 (6 bases). The V gene lost 2 bases and the J gene lost 4 bases, with 17 bases spanning the gap. Germline CDR1 reads MNHEY; CDR2 reads SMNVEV (reference sequence). The CDR3 sequence is 17 residues long. For the CDR3, the DNA is TGTGCCAGCAGTTTAATTATTGGGACAAGATCCACCGGGGAGCTGTTTTTT. This sequence encodes CASSLIIGTRSTGELFF.

The chain has TRBV7-9 and TRBJ1-6, with 7 bases matching TRBD1. With V trimmed by 4 bases and J by 9 bases, 6 bases remained unmatched. The CDR3 totals 14 residues. Per the germline V gene, CDR1 is SEHNR and CDR2 is FQNEAQ (reference sequence). The CDR3 loop is CASSSADRVSPLHF. The CDR3 DNA reads as TGTGCCAGCAGCTCCGCCGACAGGGTTTCACCCCTCCACTTT.

This rearrangement joins TRBV4-2 to TRBJ1-2; 12 bases are shared with TRBD1. Looked up from germline, CDR1 is LGHNA and CDR2 is YNFKEQ. Losses at the gene ends were 0 bases for V and 2 bases for J; bases not matched to a gene: 1. The CDR3 sequence is 16 residues long. DNA of the CDR3: TGTGCCAGCAGCCAAGAGGGGACAGGGGGCAACTATGGCTACACCTTC. It specifies CASSQEGTGGNYGYTF.

The CDR3 nucleotides read TGCGCCAGCAGCTTTGGGACAGGAGAGCAGTTCTTC. Its protein product is CASSFGTGEQFF. The chain joins TRBV5-1 to TRBJ2-1; TRBD1 matches 8 bases. The V and J ends lost 2 bases and 10 bases, in that order; junction bases with no gene match: 2. This CDR3 contains 12 residues. Germline CDR1 is SGHRS and CDR2 is YFSETQ.

This rearrangement joins TRBV3-1 (or the pseudogene TRBV3-2) to TRBJ2-7, with 9 bases lining up with TRBD2. Germline-derived CDR1 and CDR2 are LGHDT and YNNKEL (reference sequence). Germline trimming cut 4 bases from V and 0 bases from J; bases unmatched to any gene: 4. The CDR3 covers 15 residues. The CDR3 is CASSRSGGSSYEQYF. CDR3 coding DNA: TGTGCCAGCAGCCGTAGCGGGGGAAGCTCCTACGAGCAGTACTTC.

The CDR3 here is CASSPLAGTNYGYTF. DNA of the CDR3: TGTGCCAGCAGCCCCCTGGCAGGTACTAACTATGGCTACACCTTC. J is TRBJ1-2 and V is TRBV9; D gene uncertain. The V gene's germline CDR1 is SGDLS and CDR2 YYNGEE. The V and J ends lost 4 bases and 0 bases respectively, with 13 bases between them. This CDR3 spans 15 amino acids.

This clone showed up just once. The chain employs TRBV28 and TRBJ2-5; D is uncertain. Germline CDR1 reads MDHEN; CDR2 reads SYDVKM. The CDR3 totals 11 residues. Deletions cut 3 bases from V and 7 bases from J, with 6 bases between. The CDR3: CASSFLRTQYF. CDR3 sequence (DNA): TGTGCCAGCAGTTTCCTTAGGACCCAGTACTTC.

In DNA, the CDR3 is TGTGCCAGCAGCTCGCTAGCGGGGGGACGTAAGCAGTTCTTC. Its protein is CASSSLAGGRKQFF. V and J are TRBV7-9 and TRBJ2-1; 11 bases agree with TRBD2. Germline V CDR1 and CDR2: SEHNR, FQNEAQ (reference sequence). Trimming took 4 bases from V and 11 from J; bases not matched to a gene: 7. CDR3 length: 14 residues.

The chain has TRBV2 and TRBJ2-7; possible D gene TRBD2, 5 bases. Germline assignment: CDR1 SNHLY and CDR2 FYNNEI. The CDR3 totals 15 residues. V lost 6 bases and J lost 0, with 15 bases in between. The CDR3 bases are TGTGCCAGCAGCTCGACTCTAGCCACCTCCTACGAGCAGTACTTC. Its protein product is CASSSTLATSYEQYF.

The chain couples TRBV28 to TRBJ2-5, with 10 bases lining up with TRBD2. Germline CDR1 MDHEN, CDR2 SYDVKM. CDR3 length equals 14 residues. J was trimmed by 5 bases and V by 5 bases; bases with no gene match: 5. In DNA form, the CDR3 reads TGTGCCAGCAGTGACCCGGGACTAGCGGAGACCCAGTACTTC. Amino acid sequence: CASSDPGLAETQYF.

This chain links TRBV6-2 or TRBV6-3 with TRBJ2-7; D might be TRBD1 (6 bases). The CDR3 has 14 amino acids. Trimming shortened V by 4 bases and J by 6 bases, and 16 bases separated the two germline ends. From germline, CDR1 is MNHEY and CDR2 SVGEGT. CDR3 loop: CASSFGRTVPEQYF. CDR3 bases: TGTGCCAGCAGTTTTGGTAGGACAGTACCCGAGCAGTACTTC.

The chain recombines TRBV19 with TRBJ1-3; possible D gene TRBD1, 6 bases. V was clipped by 10 bases and J by 4 bases, with 14 bases between them. Germline V gene lookup returns CDR1 LNHDA and CDR2 SQIVND (reference sequence). This CDR3 spans 13 amino acids. CDR3 coding DNA: TGTGCCACCCGTGGCAGGGGCGGAAACACCATATATTTT. Its translation: CATRGRGGNTIYF.

J is TRBJ2-5 and V is TRBV6-1; D possibly corresponds to TRBD1 (5 bases). CDR1 and CDR2 (germline): MNHNS, SASEGT. This CDR3 comprises 14 residues. V lost 5 bases and J 2 bases, leaving 12 bases between the germline ends. The CDR3 loop reads CASSKTELQETQYF. The CDR3 DNA sequence: TGTGCCAGCAGTAAGACAGAATTACAAGAGACCCAGTACTTC.

There are a few counts of this clone. This chain links TRBV14 with TRBJ2-7, with 7 positions matching TRBD1. The V gene end was trimmed by 4 bases and the J gene end by 3 bases; junction bases not matched to a gene: 9. Per the germline V gene, CDR1 is SGHDN and CDR2 is FVKESK. This CDR3 has 15 residues. CDR3: CASSPDRVFGYEQYF. The CDR3 DNA reads as TGTGCCAGCAGCCCCGACAGGGTATTTGGCTACGAGCAGTACTTC. Full variable domain (missing parts from reference TRBV14 and TRBJ2-7): EAGVTQFPSHSVIEKGQTVTLRCDPISGHDNLYWYRRVMGKEIKFLLHFVKESKQDESGMPNNRFLAERTGGTYSTLKVQPAELEDSGVYFCASSPDRVFGYEQYFGPGTRLTVT.

The chain uses TRBV5-4 and TRBJ2-3; the match to TRBD2 covers 12 bases. The CDR3 spans 19 residues. The V gene's germline CDR1 is SGHNT and CDR2 YYREEE (reference sequence). Trimming cost V 1 base and J 6 bases; bases outside gene matches: 15. The DNA for the CDR3 is TGTGCCAGCAGCTTGCCCCGTGCCCCACTAGCGGGAGGCGGGGATACGCAGTATTTT. Translated, it gives CASSLPRAPLAGGGDTQYF.

The chain carries TRBV10-1 and TRBJ2-2; the D gene is possibly TRBD2 (6 bases). Germline-derived CDR1 and CDR2 are WNHNN and SYGVQD (reference sequence). Between the trimmed V and J ends, which lost 2 bases and 8 bases, there was a span of 21 bases. The CDR3 contains 17 residues. The CDR3 DNA reads as TGCGCCAGCAGTGAGAAGTCGGGAGCCCCAGGAATGGGGGAGCTGTTTTTT. As protein: CASSEKSGAPGMGELFF.

This clone occurred once. This chain connects TRBV18 to TRBJ2-2; 7 nucleotides agree with TRBD1. Germline CDR1 and CDR2: KGHSH and LQKENI. J gave up 4 bases and V 8 bases, and 4 bases lay outside the gene matches. This CDR3 region has 13 residues. The CDR3 spells CASTHRGTGELFF. The CDR3 DNA reads as TGTGCCAGCACGCACAGGGGCACCGGGGAGCTGTTTTTT.

This clone occurred once. The chain carries TRBV11-3 and TRBJ2-1; 12 bases are shared with TRBD2. The length of the CDR3 is 14 residues. The ends lost 7 bases at V and 7 bases at J; junction bases unmatched: 5. CDR1 and CDR2 (germline): SGHNT, YENEEA. The CDR3 sequence is CASKPSGGGNEQFF. The CDR3, as DNA: TGTGCCAGCAAGCCTAGCGGGGGGGGAAATGAGCAGTTCTTC.

This clone was counted once. The chain employs TRBV28 and TRBJ1-5, with a weak D call TRBD1 (6 bases). Germline values: CDR1 MDHEN, CDR2 SYDVKM. This CDR3 contains 17 residues. V lost 4 bases, J lost 0 bases, and 16 bases lay in between. In DNA form, the CDR3 reads TGTGCCAGCAGTTCTCTATTAGGGGGGGATAGCAATCAGCCCCAGCATTTT. Amino acid sequence: CASSSLLGGDSNQPQHF.

The chain combines TRBV7-2 with TRBJ2-1; 10 positions agree with TRBD2. The CDR3 loop spans 17 amino acids. J gave up 3 bases and V 5 bases, and 10 bases lay outside the gene matches. CDR1 SGHTA and CDR2 FQGNSA come from the germline V gene. CDR3 in DNA: TGTGCCAGCAGCCGGAGGGCGGCTAGCGGGAGCTACAATGAGCAGTTCTTC. It specifies CASSRRAASGSYNEQFF.